Listed below are T cell receptor beta chains from one sample, sequenced in a study of shared clonotypes between healthy human individuals. Produced via immunoSEQ multiplex PCR; TCRdb's table is partial and in-frame only. The data show some 2,500,000 clones, 85% to 95% seen once. The specimen was naive CD4+ T cells from PBMCs. All receptors derive from a man between 18 and 35 years old in good health. Some clones in this sample may be carry-over from other donors' samples. CDR3s include the opening cysteine and the closing phenylalanine or tryptophan. A D gene is named only where the DNA matches it firmly. Some rows have no size entry. The others give once, few or many, or a class for an expanded clone.

clone_size j_call d_call v_call cdr3_nt cdr3_aa
- TRBJ1-2 TRBD1 TRBV5-6 TGTGCCAGCAGCTTGGCAGGGACAGGGGACTATGGCTACACCTTC CASSLAGTGDYGYTF
- TRBJ1-2 - TRBV27 TGTGCCAGCAGCCCCGGAGGGGGTCTCTATGGCTACACCTTC CASSPGGGLYGYTF
- TRBJ2-7 - TRBV7-9 TGTGCCAGCAGCCCAGATCGGGTAAGGAGCGAGCAGTACTTC CASSPDRVRSEQYF
- TRBJ1-4 TRBD1 TRBV23-1 TGCGCCAGCAGTCCAAGCCGGGACCGGGACAGGGGGCGAGGGCTAGTTCAAAAACTGTTTTTT CASSPSRDRDRGRGLVQKLFF
once TRBJ2-3 TRBD2 TRBV6-5 TGTGCCACCCAAGCGGGAGGGGTAGATACGCAGTATTTT CATQAGGVDTQYF
once TRBJ1-5 - TRBV28 TGTGCCAGCAGTTTGGCAGGGTCTATGGATCAGCCCCAGCATTTT CASSLAGSMDQPQHF
- TRBJ1-1 TRBD1 TRBV28 TGTGCCAGCAGTTTAACAGGGCAGGGGGAAGCTGAAGCTTTCTTT CASSLTGQGEAEAFF
- TRBJ2-1 - TRBV11-2 TGTGCCAGCACGCGACTCGTCAACAATGAGCAGTTCTTC CASTRLVNNEQFF
- TRBJ2-7 - TRBV29-1 TGCAGCGTTCAACGTAGCGGCTCCTACGAGCAGTACTTC CSVQRSGSYEQYF
- TRBJ2-1 - TRBV13 TGTGCCAGCAGCGTTATTCCCCTGCGAGCTAGGAGCTCCTACAATGAGCAGTTCTTC CASSVIPLRARSSYNEQFF
- TRBJ2-1 - TRBV29-1 TGCAGCGTTGGGGGGATAGGGGTACGCGAGCAGTTCTTC CSVGGIGVREQFF
- TRBJ2-5 - TRBV4-2 TGTGCCAGCAGCCCGTCTCGCGGGACAATCCAAGAGACCCAGTACTTC CASSPSRGTIQETQYF
- TRBJ2-7 - TRBV29-1 TGCAGCGTTGGCGGGGCCTCCTACGAGCAGTACTTC CSVGGASYEQYF
- TRBJ2-5 - TRBV9 TGTGCCAGCAGCGCAGGTGCGCTCCAAGAGACCCAGTACTTC CASSAGALQETQYF